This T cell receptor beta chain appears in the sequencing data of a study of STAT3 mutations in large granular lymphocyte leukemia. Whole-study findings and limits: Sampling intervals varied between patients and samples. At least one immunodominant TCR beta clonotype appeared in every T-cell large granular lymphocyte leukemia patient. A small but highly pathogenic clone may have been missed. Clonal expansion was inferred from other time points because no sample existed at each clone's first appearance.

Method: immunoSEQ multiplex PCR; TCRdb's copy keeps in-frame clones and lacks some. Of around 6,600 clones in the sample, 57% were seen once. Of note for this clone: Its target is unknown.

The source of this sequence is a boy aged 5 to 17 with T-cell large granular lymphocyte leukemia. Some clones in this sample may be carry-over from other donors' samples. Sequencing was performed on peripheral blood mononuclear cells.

Here the CDR3 DNA reads TGTGCCAGCAGCTCGGACAGTTCCGAGCAGTACTTC. This codes for CASSSDSSEQYF. The chain carries TRBV5-4 and TRBJ2-7, with D possibly TRBD1 on 6 matching bases. CDR1 is SGHNT and CDR2 is YYREEE in the germline V gene (reference sequence). Deletions cut 3 bases from V and 6 bases from J, with 10 bases between. This CDR3 is 12 amino acids long.